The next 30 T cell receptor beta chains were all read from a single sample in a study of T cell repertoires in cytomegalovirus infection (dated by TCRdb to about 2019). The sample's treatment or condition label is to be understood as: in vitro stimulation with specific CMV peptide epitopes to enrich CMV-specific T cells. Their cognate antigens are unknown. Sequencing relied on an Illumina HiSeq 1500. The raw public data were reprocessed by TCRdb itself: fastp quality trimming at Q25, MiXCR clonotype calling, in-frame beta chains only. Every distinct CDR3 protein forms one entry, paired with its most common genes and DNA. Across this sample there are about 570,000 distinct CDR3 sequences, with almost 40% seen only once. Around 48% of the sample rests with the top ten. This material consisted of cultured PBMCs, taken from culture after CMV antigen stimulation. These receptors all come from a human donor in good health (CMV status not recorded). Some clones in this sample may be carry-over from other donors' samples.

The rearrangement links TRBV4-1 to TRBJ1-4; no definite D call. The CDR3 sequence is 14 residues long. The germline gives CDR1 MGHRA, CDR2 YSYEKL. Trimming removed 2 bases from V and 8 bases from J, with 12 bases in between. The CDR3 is CASSQNGVGEKLFF. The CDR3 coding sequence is TGCGCCAGCAGCCAAAACGGAGTTGGCGAAAAACTGTTTTTT.

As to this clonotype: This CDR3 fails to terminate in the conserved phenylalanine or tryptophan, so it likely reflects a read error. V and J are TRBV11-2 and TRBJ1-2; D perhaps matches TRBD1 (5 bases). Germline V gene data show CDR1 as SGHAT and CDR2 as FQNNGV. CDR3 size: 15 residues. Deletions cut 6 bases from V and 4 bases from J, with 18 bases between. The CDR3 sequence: CASRPRAPGGYGYTS. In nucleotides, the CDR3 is TGTGCCAGCAGACCACGGGCCCCCGGGGGCTATGGCTACACCTCC.

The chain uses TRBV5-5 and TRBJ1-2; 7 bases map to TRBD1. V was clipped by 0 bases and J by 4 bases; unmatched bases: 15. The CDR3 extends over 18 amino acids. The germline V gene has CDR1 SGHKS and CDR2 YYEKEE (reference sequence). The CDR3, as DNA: TGTGCCAGCAGCTTGGATTGGGAGAACGGGCAGGGGGGCTATGGCTACACCTTC. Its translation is CASSLDWENGQGGYGYTF.

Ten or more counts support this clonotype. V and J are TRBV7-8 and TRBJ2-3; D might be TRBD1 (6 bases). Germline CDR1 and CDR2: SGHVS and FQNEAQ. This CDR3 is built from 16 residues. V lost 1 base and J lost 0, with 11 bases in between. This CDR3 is CASSLGAGTSTDTQYF. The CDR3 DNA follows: TGTGCCAGCAGCTTAGGAGCCGGGACAAGCACAGATACGCAGTATTTT.

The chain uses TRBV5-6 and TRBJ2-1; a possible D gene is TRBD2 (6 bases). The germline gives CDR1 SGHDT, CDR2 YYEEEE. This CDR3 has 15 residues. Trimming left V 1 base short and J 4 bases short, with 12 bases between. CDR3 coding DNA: TGTGCCAGCAGCTTGCTACGGGGGAATTACAATGAGCAGTTCTTC. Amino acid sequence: CASSLLRGNYNEQFF.

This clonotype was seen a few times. CDR3 sequence (DNA): TGTGCCAGCTCTGATGGGCAGGAGCAGTTCTTC. This sequence encodes CASSDGQEQFF. The chain has TRBV12-3 or TRBV12-4 and TRBJ2-1; no definite D call. V dropped 8 bases and J dropped 10 bases, with 12 bases sitting between them. CDR3 length equals 11 residues.

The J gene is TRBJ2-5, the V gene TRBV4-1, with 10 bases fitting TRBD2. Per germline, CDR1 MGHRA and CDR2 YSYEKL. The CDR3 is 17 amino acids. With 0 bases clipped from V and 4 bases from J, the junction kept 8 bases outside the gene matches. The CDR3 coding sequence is TGCGCCAGCAGCCAAGATCAAGCGGGGGGGTTGGGAGAGACCCAGTACTTC. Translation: CASSQDQAGGLGETQYF.

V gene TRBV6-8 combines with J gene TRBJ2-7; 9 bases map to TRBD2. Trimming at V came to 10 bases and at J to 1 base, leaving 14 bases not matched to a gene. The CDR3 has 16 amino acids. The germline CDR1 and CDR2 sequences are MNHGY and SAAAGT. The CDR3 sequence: CATFRLAAIGSYEQYF. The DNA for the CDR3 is TGTGCCACCTTTAGACTAGCGGCCATAGGATCCTACGAGCAGTACTTC.

CDR3 residues: CASSPRDRVHEQYF. The CDR3 bases are TGCGCCAGCAGCCCCCGGGACAGGGTCCACGAGCAGTACTTC. This rearrangement joins TRBV5-1 to TRBJ2-7; 9 nucleotides agree with TRBD1. Germline V gene data show CDR1 as SGHRS and CDR2 as YFSETQ. The V gene end was trimmed by 4 bases and the J gene end by 5 bases; junction bases not matched to a gene: 7. The CDR3 loop spans 14 amino acids.

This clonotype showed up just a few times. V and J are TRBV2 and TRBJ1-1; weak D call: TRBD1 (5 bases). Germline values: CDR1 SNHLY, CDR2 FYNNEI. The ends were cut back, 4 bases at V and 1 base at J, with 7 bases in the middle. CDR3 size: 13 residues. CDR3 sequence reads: CASSGQSNTEAFF. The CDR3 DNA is TGTGCCAGCAGTGGACAGTCGAACACTGAAGCTTTCTTT.

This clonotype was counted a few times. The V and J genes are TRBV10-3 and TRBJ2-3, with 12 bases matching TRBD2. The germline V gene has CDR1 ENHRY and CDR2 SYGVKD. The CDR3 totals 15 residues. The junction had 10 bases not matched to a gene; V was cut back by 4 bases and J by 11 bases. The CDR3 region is CAISGTSGTIGGQYF. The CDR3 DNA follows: TGTGCCATCAGTGGGACTAGCGGGACCATTGGGGGGCAGTATTTT.

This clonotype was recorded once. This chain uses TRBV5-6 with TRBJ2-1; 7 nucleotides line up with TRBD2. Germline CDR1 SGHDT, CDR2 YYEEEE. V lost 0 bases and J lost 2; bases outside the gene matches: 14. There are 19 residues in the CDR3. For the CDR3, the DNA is TGTGCCAGCAGCTTGGCCCACCGGGACTACAAAGCCCCCTACAATGAGCAGTTCTTC. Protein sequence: CASSLAHRDYKAPYNEQFF.

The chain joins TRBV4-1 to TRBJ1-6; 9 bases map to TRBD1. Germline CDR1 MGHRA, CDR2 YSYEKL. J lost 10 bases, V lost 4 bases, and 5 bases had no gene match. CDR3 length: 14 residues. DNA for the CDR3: TGCGCCAGCAGCCTTTGGGACAGGGAATCACCCCTCCACTTT. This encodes CASSLWDRESPLHF.

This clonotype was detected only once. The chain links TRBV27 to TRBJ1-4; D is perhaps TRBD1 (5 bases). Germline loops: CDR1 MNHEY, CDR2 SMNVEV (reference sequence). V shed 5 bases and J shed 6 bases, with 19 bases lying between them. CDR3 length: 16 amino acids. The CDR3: CASSPWAGRRDEKLFF. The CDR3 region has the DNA TGTGCCAGCAGTCCCTGGGCAGGGAGAAGGGATGAAAAACTGTTTTTT.

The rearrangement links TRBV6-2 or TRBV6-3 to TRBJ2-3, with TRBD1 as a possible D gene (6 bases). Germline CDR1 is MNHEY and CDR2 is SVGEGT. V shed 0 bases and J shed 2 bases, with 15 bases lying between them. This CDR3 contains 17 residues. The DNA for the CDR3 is TGTGCCAGCAGTTACTCGACCCCGACAGGCCCCACAGATACGCAGTATTTT. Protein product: CASSYSTPTGPTDTQYF.

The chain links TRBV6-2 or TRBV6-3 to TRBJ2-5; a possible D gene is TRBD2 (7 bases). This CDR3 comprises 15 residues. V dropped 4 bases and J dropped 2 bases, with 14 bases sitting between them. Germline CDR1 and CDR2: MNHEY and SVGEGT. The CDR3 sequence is CASSSGTTGQETQYF. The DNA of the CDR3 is TGTGCCAGCAGTTCGGGGACTACAGGGCAAGAGACCCAGTACTTC.

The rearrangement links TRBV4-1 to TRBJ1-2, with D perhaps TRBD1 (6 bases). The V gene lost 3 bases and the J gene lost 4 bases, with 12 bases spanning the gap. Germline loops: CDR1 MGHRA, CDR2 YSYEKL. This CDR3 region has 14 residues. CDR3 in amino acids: CASSQVPTGYGYTF. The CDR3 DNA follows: TGCGCCAGCAGCCAGGTGCCGACAGGCTATGGCTACACCTTC.

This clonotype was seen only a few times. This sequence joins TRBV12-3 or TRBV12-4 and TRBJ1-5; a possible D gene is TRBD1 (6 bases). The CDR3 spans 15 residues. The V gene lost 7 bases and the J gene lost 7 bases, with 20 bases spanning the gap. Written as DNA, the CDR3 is TGTGCCAGCACCCTGGGGGGGCGCCTAAAGCAGCCCCAGCATTTT. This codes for CASTLGGRLKQPQHF.

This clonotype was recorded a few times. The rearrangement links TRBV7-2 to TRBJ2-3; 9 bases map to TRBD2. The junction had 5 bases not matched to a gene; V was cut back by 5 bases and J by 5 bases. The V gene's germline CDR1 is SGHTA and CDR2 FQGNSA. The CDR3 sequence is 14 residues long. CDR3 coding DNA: TGTGCCAGCAGCCGAGCGGGAGGACTAGATACGCAGTATTTT. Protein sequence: CASSRAGGLDTQYF.

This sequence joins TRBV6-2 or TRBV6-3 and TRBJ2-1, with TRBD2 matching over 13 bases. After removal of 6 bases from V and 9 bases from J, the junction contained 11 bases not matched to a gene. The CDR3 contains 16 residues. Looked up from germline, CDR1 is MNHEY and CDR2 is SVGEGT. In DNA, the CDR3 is TGTGCCAGCAGACCCACTAGCGGGGGGGCCTTAGCTGAGCAGTTCTTC. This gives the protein CASRPTSGGALAEQFF.

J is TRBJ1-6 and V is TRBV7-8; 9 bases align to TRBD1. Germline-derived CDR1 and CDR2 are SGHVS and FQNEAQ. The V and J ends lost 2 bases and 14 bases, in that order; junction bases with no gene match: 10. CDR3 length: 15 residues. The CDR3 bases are TGTGCCAGCAGCTTATGGGGGACAGGGAGATCGGCCCTCCACTTT. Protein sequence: CASSLWGTGRSALHF.

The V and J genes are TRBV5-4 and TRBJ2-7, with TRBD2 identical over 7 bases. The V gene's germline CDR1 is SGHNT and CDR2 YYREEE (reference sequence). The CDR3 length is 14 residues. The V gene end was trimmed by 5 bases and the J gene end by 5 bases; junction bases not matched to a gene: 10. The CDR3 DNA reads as TGTGCCAGCAGAGAAAGCGGGAAAAGGGACGAGCAGTACTTC. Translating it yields CASRESGKRDEQYF.

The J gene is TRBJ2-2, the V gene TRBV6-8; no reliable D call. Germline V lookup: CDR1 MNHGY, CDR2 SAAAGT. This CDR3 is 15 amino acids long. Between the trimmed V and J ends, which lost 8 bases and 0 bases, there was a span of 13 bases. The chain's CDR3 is CASGLLGTNTGELFF. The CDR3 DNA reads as TGTGCCAGCGGGCTTTTGGGTACGAACACCGGGGAGCTGTTTTTT.

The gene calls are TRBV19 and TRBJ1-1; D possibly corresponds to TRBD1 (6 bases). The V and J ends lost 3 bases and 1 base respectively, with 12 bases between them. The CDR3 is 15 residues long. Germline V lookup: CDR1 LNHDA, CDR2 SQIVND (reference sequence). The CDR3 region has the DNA TGTGCCAGTAGTATTTCCGGGGGGCGGAACACTGAAGCTTTCTTT. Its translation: CASSISGGRNTEAFF.

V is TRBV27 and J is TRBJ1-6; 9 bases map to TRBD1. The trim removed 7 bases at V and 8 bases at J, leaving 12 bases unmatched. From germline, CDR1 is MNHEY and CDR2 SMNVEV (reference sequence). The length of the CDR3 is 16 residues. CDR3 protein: CASIGTGQFTDSPLHF. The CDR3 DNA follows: TGTGCCAGCATTGGGACAGGGCAATTTACGGATTCACCCCTCCACTTT.

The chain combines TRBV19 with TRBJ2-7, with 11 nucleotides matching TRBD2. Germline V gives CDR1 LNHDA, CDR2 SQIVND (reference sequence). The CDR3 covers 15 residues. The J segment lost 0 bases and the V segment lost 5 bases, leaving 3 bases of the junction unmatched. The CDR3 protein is CASSSGLAASYEQYF. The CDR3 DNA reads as TGTGCCAGTAGTTCGGGACTAGCGGCCTCCTACGAGCAGTACTTC.

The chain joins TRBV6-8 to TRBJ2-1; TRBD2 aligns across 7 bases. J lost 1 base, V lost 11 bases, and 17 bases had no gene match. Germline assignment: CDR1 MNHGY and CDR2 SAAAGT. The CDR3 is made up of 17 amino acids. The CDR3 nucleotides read TGTGCCTCTTACCGGGGAGGGACTTTGGCGTCCTACAATGAGCAGTTCTTC. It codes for CASYRGGTLASYNEQFF.

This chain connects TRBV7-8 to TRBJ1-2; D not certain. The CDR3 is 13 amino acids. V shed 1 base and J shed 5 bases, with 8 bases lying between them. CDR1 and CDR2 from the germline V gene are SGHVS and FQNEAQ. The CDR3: CASSLVALYGYTF. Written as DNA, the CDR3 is TGTGCCAGCAGCTTAGTCGCGTTATATGGCTACACCTTC. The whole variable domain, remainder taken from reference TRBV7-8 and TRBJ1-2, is GAGVSQSPRYKVAKRGQDVALRCDPISGHVSLFWYQQALGQGPEFLTYFQNEAQLDKSGLPSDRFFAERPEGSVSTLKIQRTQQEDSAVYLCASSLVALYGYTFGSGTRLTVV.

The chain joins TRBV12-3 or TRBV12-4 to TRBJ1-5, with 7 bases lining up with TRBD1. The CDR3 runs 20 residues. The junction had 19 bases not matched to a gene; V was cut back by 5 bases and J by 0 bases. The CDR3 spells CASSVHIPRQGPYSNQPQHF. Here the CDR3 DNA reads TGTGCCAGCAGTGTACATATACCTCGACAGGGACCTTATAGCAATCAGCCCCAGCATTTT.

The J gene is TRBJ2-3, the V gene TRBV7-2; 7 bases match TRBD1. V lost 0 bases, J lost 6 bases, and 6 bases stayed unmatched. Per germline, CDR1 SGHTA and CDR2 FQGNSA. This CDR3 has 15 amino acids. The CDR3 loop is CASSLAAGGYDTQYF. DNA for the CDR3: TGTGCCAGCAGCTTAGCGGCAGGGGGATATGATACGCAGTATTTT.